The 13 T cell receptor beta chains below come from one sample, sequenced in a study of T cells in Graves' hyperthyroidism and ophthalmopathy. The CDR3 regions of TCR beta were amplified from RNA transcripts. The HTBI set primed first-round TCR CDR3 RT-PCR. TCRdb reanalysed the multiplex PCR reads using MiXCR and keeps one entry per CDR3 protein. The sample consists of around 800,000 distinct CDR3 sequences, 38% of them appearing once. Input material: blood. The receptors derive from a man in his late teens or twenties with Graves' hyperthyroidism.

The rearrangement links TRBV2 to TRBJ1-1, with unresolved D. Germline V lookup: CDR1 SNHLY, CDR2 FYNNEI. The CDR3 sequence is 15 residues long. Trimming left V 4 bases short and J 0 bases short, with 12 bases between. The CDR3 coding sequence is TGTGCCAGCAGTGGACCCAAGACCATGAACACTGAAGCTTTCTTT. Its protein product is CASSGPKTMNTEAFF.

This clonotype was detected many times. V is TRBV29-1 and J is TRBJ2-7, with 7 bases matching TRBD1. The V gene end was trimmed by 6 bases and the J gene end by 10 bases; junction bases not matched to a gene: 6. Germline V lookup: CDR1 SQVTM, CDR2 ANQGSEA. The CDR3 has 10 residues. The CDR3 nucleotides are TGCAGCGTCGGTGACAGGGATCAGTACTTC. Translated, it gives CSVGDRDQYF.

This clonotype came up many times. The chain is built from TRBV25-1 and TRBJ1-2; D unclear. The V and J ends lost 1 base and 2 bases respectively, with 11 bases between them. This CDR3 has 15 amino acids. Germline V CDR1 and CDR2: MGHDK, SYGVNS. The CDR3 protein is CASSEFGEANYGYTF. The CDR3 DNA follows: TGTGCCAGCAGTGAATTTGGGGAAGCGAACTATGGCTACACCTTC.

The chain is built from TRBV9 and TRBJ1-1, with D uncertain. CDR1 is SGDLS and CDR2 is YYNGEE in the germline V gene. Trimming shortened V by 0 bases and J by 3 bases, and 9 bases separated the two germline ends. The CDR3 is made up of 14 amino acids. The CDR3 spells CASSVDGSYTEAFF. CDR3 DNA: TGTGCCAGCAGCGTAGATGGCAGCTACACTGAAGCTTTCTTT.

This clonotype was observed a few times. The gene calls are TRBV19 and TRBJ1-5, with 7 positions matching TRBD1. CDR1 is LNHDA and CDR2 is SQIVND in the germline V gene (reference sequence). V lost 3 bases, J lost 3 bases, and 8 bases stayed unmatched. The CDR3 has 16 residues. DNA for the CDR3: TGTGCCAGTAGTATTCGTCAGGACAGGATCAATCAGCCCCAGCATTTT. Translating it yields CASSIRQDRINQPQHF. Using reference TRBV19 and TRBJ1-5 for the parts outside the CDR3, the full variable domain is DGGITQSPKYLFRKEGQNVTLSCEQNLNHDAMYWYRQDPGQGLRLIYYSQIVNDFQKGDIAEGYSVSREKKESFPLTVTSAQKNPTAFYLCASSIRQDRINQPQHFGDGTRLSIL.

The table lists this clonotype with many counts. This chain uses TRBV20-1 with TRBJ1-2; 11 bases fit TRBD1. V shed 6 bases, J shed 8 bases, and the junction held 5 bases outside the gene matches. CDR1 is DFQATT and CDR2 is SNEGSKA in the germline V gene (reference sequence). The CDR3 runs 12 residues. CDR3 DNA: TGCAGTGCCAAGGACAGGGGGCAAGGCTACACCTTC. It specifies CSAKDRGQGYTF.

V usage is TRBV29-1 and J usage is TRBJ2-5; D is possibly TRBD2 (5 bases). Trimming cost V 7 bases and J 5 bases, with 8 bases left between them. This CDR3 has 10 amino acids. Germline CDR1 and CDR2: SQVTM and ANQGSEA. The CDR3 DNA is TGCAGCGCGGAGGACGAGACCCAGTACTTC. Its protein is CSAEDETQYF.

The chain combines TRBV29-1 with TRBJ1-6, with D possibly TRBD1 on 6 matching bases. Germline lookup yields CDR1 SQVTM and CDR2 ANQGSEA. V was clipped by 7 bases and J by 10 bases, with 11 bases between them. The CDR3 contains 11 residues. The CDR3 DNA reads TGCAGCGCGGACAGTCGATCACCCCTCCACTTT. This translates into CSADSRSPLHF.

In this sample, this clonotype turned up many times. The V and J genes are TRBV19 and TRBJ1-1, with D unclear. The CDR3 is made up of 13 amino acids. Germline CDR1 reads LNHDA; CDR2 reads SQIVND (reference sequence). Trimming left V 1 base short and J 5 bases short, with 8 bases between. CDR3 DNA sequence: TGTGCCAGTAGTATAGGGTCGGGGACTGAAGCTTTCTTT. Translating gives CASSIGSGTEAFF. Looking up the rest from reference TRBV19 and TRBJ1-1 gives the full variable domain: DGGITQSPKYLFRKEGQNVTLSCEQNLNHDAMYWYRQDPGQGLRLIYYSQIVNDFQKGDIAEGYSVSREKKESFPLTVTSAQKNPTAFYLCASSIGSGTEAFFGQGTRLTVV.

This clonotype has only a few counts. V and J are TRBV5-1 and TRBJ2-5, with D perhaps matching TRBD1 (5 bases). The CDR3 extends over 12 amino acids. The germline V and J ends were trimmed by 2 bases and 5 bases, with 7 bases remaining between them. Germline CDR1 and CDR2: SGHRS and YFSETQ. The DNA for the CDR3 is TGCGCCAGCAGCTTATACAGGGAGACCCAGTACTTC. It specifies CASSLYRETQYF.

The gene calls are TRBV20-1 and TRBJ2-5; 8 nucleotides match TRBD1. V lost 0 bases and J lost 5; bases outside the gene matches: 11. Germline assignment: CDR1 DFQATT and CDR2 SNEGSKA (reference sequence). The CDR3 covers 16 residues. CDR3: CSARDWTGRFGETQYF. In nucleotides, the CDR3 is TGCAGTGCTAGAGATTGGACAGGGAGGTTTGGGGAGACCCAGTACTTC.

This chain links TRBV6-5 with TRBJ1-2, with D perhaps TRBD1 (6 bases). CDR3 length: 12 amino acids. The germline gives CDR1 MNHEY, CDR2 SVGAGI. V gave up 5 bases and J gave up 7 bases, with 11 bases separating them. CDR3 region: CASSGGGLGYTF. CDR3 DNA: TGTGCCAGCAGTGGGGGGGGCCTTGGCTACACCTTC.

As to this clonotype: Likely a read error: the CDR3 ends without its conserved phenylalanine or tryptophan. The chain combines TRBV5-1 with TRBJ1-1; possibly TRBD1 for D (6 bases). The CDR3 runs 13 residues. CDR1 SGHRS and CDR2 YFSETQ come from the germline V gene. This CDR3 reads CASSRTVNTGAFL. The CDR3 nucleotides are TGCGCCAGCAGCAGGACAGTGAACACTGGAGCTTTCCTT.